This T cell receptor beta chain was retrieved from a study of identical twins. Study results and caveats: An excess of low generation probability was shown by twin-shared out-of-frame alpha sequences. Not following the same donors, the study drew its conclusions from cross-sectional statistical analysis.

This clonotype was detected many times. Its antigen is as yet unknown. TCRdb processed the 5' RACE reads anew with MiXCR; each CDR3 protein has one entry. The table shows around 490,000 distinct CDR3 sequences, with 13% to 15% occurring only once. Another study also made use of these data, one on yellow fever vaccine responses in identical twins.

This clonotype originated in a woman in her late teens or twenties in good health. Sequencing was carried out using CD4+ T cells sorted from blood.

CDR3 protein: CASTLRGREQFF. CDR3 DNA: TGTGCCAGCACCCTAAGGGGGCGCGAGCAGTTCTTC. This chain links TRBV12-3 or TRBV12-4 with TRBJ2-1; 7 bases align to TRBD1. V shed 7 bases, J shed 10 bases, and the junction held 7 bases outside the gene matches. This CDR3 is 12 amino acids long.